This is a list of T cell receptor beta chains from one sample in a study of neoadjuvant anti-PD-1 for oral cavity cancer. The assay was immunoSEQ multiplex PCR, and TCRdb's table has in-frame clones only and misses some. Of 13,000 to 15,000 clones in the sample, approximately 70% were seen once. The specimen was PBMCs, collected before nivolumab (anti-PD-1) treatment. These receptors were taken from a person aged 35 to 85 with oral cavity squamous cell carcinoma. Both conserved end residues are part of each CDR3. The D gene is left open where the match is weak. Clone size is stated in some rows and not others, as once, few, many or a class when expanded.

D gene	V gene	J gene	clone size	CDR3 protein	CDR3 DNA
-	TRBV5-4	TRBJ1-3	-	CASSLGGSGNTIYF	TGTGCCAGCAGCTTGGGTGGCTCTGGAAACACCATATATTTT
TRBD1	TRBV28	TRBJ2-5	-	CASSWGQGARETQYF	TGTGCCAGCAGTTGGGGACAGGGGGCGAGAGAGACCCAGTACTTC
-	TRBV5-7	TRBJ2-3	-	CASSSKAGGNPDTQYF	TGTGCCAGCAGCTCGAAAGCGGGTGGGAACCCAGATACGCAGTATTTT
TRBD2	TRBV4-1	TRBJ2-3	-	CASSQDRGAQYF	TGCGCCAGCAGCCAAGATCGGGGGGCGCAGTATTTT
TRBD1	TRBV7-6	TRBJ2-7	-	CASSPGRGNEQYF	TGTGCCAGCAGCCCGGGCAGGGGGAACGAGCAGTACTTC
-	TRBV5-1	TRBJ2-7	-	CASTPDWTSSYEQYF	TGCGCCAGCACCCCGGACTGGACAAGCTCCTACGAGCAGTACTTC
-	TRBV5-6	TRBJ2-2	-	CASSQIRLRENTGELFF	TGTGCCAGCAGCCAAATCCGCCTCAGGGAAAACACCGGGGAGCTGTTTTTT
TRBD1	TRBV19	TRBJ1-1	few	CASRTQGENTEAFF	TGTGCCAGTAGGACACAGGGGGAGAACACTGAAGCTTTCTTT
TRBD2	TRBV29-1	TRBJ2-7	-	CSIDVGLAGVYYEQYF	TGCAGCATCGACGTCGGACTAGCGGGAGTCTACTACGAGCAGTACTTC
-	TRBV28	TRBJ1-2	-	CASSFAGQNYGYTF	TGTGCCAGCAGTTTTGCGGGGCAAAACTATGGCTACACCTTC
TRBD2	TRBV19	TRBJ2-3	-	CASSIVGGATDTQYF	TGTGCCAGTAGTATAGTGGGAGGGGCCACAGATACGCAGTATTTT
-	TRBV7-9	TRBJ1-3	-	CASSPDRGFGNTIYF	TGTGCCAGCAGCCCGGACAGAGGCTTTGGAAACACCATATATTTT
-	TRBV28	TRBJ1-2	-	CASSPGHHYGYTF	TGTGCCAGCAGTCCCGGGCACCACTATGGCTACACCTTC
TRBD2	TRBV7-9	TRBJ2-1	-	CASSPRRGGLSSYNEQFF	TGTGCCAGCAGCCCCAGAAGGGGAGGGCTAAGCTCCTACAATGAGCAGTTCTTC
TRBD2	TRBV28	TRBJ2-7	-	CASRKLAGVYEQYF	TGTGCCAGCAGGAAACTAGCGGGAGTTTACGAGCAGTACTTC
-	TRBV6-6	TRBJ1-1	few	CASRGYGSTEAFF	TGTGCCAGCAGGGGGTATGGATCCACTGAAGCTTTCTTT
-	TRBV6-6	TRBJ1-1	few	CASRLQERGTEAFF	TGTGCCAGCCGATTACAGGAGCGGGGCACTGAAGCTTTCTTT
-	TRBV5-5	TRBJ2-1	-	CASSWPGKQFF	TGTGCCAGCAGCTGGCCCGGGAAGCAGTTCTTC
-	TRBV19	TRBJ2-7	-	CASSPTGAYEQYF	TGTGCCAGTAGTCCGACCGGGGCCTACGAGCAGTACTTC
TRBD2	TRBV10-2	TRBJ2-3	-	CASSESRRAGGTDTQYF	TGCGCCAGCAGTGAGTCAAGGAGGGCGGGGGGAACAGATACGCAGTATTTT
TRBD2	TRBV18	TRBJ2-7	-	CASSPPTGLAGNEQYF	TGTGCCAGCTCGCCGCCCACAGGACTAGCGGGAAACGAGCAGTACTTC
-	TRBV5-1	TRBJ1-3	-	CASSPDRAGSGNTIYF	TGCGCCAGCAGTCCAGACCGGGCGGGCTCTGGAAACACCATATATTTT
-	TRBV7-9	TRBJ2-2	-	CASSLNPGATGELFF	TGTGCCAGCAGCTTAAACCCGGGAGCTACCGGGGAGCTGTTTTTT
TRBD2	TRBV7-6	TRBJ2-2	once	CASSSGLAGSNTGELFF	TGTGCCAGCAGCTCCGGACTAGCGGGTTCGAACACCGGGGAGCTGTTTTTT
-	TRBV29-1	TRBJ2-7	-	CSVEGGGGYEQYF	TGCAGCGTTGAGGGAGGGGGCGGATACGAGCAGTACTTC
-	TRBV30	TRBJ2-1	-	CAWSPTGINEQFF	TGTGCCTGGAGCCCCACAGGGATCAATGAGCAGTTCTTC
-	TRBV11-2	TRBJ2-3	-	CASTLHRDPGADTQYF	TGTGCCAGCACCCTACACAGGGATCCCGGGGCAGATACGCAGTATTTT
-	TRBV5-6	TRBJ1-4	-	CASSLAISSSELFF	TGTGCCAGCAGCTTGGCAATTTCTTCGTCAGAACTGTTTTTT
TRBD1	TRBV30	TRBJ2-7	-	CAWSWGQHNYEQYF	TGTGCCTGGAGCTGGGGACAGCACAACTACGAGCAGTACTTC
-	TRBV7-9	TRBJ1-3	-	CASSGGRIGGNTIYF	TGTGCCAGCAGCGGGGGACGGATCGGCGGAAACACCATATATTTT
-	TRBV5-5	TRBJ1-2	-	CASSLGSSLFGYGYTF	TGTGCCAGCAGCCTGGGGTCTTCATTATTTGGCTATGGCTACACCTTC
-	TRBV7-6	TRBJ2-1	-	CASSPPLGSSYNEQFF	TGTGCCAGCAGCCCCCCTTTGGGTAGCTCCTACAATGAGCAGTTCTTC
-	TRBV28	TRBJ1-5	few	CASSPETAPTVPWVQPQHF	TGTGCCAGCAGCCCTGAGACGGCTCCGACCGTCCCGTGGGTTCAGCCCCAGCATTTT
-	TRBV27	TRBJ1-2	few	CASSRLDMGYGYTF	TGTGCCAGCAGTCGACTTGACATGGGATATGGCTACACCTTC
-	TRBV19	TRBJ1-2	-	CAGRTNYGYTF	TGTGCTGGGAGGACGAACTATGGCTACACCTTC
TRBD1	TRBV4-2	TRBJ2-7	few	CASSERGQASYEQYF	TGTGCCAGCAGCGAGAGGGGGCAGGCCTCCTACGAGCAGTACTTC
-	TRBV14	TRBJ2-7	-	CASSQTSSRNEQYF	TGTGCCAGCAGTCAAACTAGTTCTAGGAACGAGCAGTACTTC
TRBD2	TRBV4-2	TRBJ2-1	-	CASSPTSGGARNEQFF	TGTGCCAGCAGCCCCACTAGCGGGGGGGCCCGGAATGAGCAGTTCTTC
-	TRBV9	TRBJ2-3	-	CASSVRDRTDTQYF	TGTGCCAGCAGCGTCAGGGACCGCACAGATACGCAGTATTTT
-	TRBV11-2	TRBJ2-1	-	CASSLQYQEQFF	TGTGCCAGCAGCTTACAATACCAGGAGCAGTTCTTC
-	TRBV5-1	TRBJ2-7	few	CASSIAASSYEQYF	TGCGCCAGCAGTATAGCGGCCAGCTCCTACGAGCAGTACTTC
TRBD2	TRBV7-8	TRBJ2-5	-	CASSLDPGLPETQYF	TGTGCCAGCAGCTTAGACCCGGGACTACCAGAGACCCAGTACTTC
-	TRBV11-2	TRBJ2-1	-	CASSPGTSAEQFF	TGTGCCAGCAGCCCCGGGACATCCGCTGAGCAGTTCTTC
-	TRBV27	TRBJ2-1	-	CASSLGRARAQFF	TGTGCCAGCAGTTTAGGCAGGGCCAGAGCGCAGTTCTTC
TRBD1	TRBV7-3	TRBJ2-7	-	CASSRGQGRYEQYF	TGTGCCAGCAGCCGAGGACAGGGACGCTACGAGCAGTACTTC
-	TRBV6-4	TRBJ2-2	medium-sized	CASSDSDGSELFF	TGTGCCAGCAGTGACTCGGATGGGTCCGAGCTGTTTTTT
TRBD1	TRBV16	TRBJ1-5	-	CASSQGTAYSNQPQHF	TGTGCCAGCAGCCAAGGGACAGCTTATAGCAATCAGCCCCAGCATTTT
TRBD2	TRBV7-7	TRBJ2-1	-	CASSTLAGSSYNEQFF	TGTGCCAGCAGCACCCTAGCGGGGAGCTCCTACAATGAGCAGTTCTTC
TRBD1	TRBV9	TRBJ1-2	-	CASSVAGGAIDGYTF	TGTGCCAGCAGCGTAGCAGGGGGCGCGATCGATGGCTACACCTTC
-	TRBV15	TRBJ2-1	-	CATSRDGQGRNEQFF	TGTGCCACCAGCAGAGATGGCCAGGGTAGGAATGAGCAGTTCTTC
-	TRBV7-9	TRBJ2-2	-	CASGIQIANTGELFF	TGTGCCAGCGGAATACAGATAGCGAACACCGGGGAGCTGTTTTTT
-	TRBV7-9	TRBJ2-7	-	CASSPRGNEQYF	TGTGCCAGCAGCCCCCGGGGGAACGAGCAGTACTTC
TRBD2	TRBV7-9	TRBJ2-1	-	CASKSRGSGSSYNEQFF	TGTGCCAGTAAATCCCGGGGTAGCGGGAGTTCCTACAATGAGCAGTTCTTC